Following are 10 T cell receptor beta chains from one sample sequenced in a study of STAT5B mutations in CD4+ large granular lymphocyte leukemia. The data were produced by immunoSEQ multiplex PCR, yet TCRdb's version contains in-frame clones alone and is incomplete. The sample holds over 25,000 clones, around 85% seen once. Sequenced input: CD4+ T cells from blood buffy coats. The receptors derive from a human donor in good health.

The chain recombines TRBV2 with TRBJ2-3; 12 bases fit TRBD2. The junction had 8 bases not matched to a gene; V was cut back by 6 bases and J by 4 bases. Looked up from germline, CDR1 is SNHLY and CDR2 is FYNNEI. The CDR3 covers 16 residues. CDR3: CASSPRLAGAPDTQYF. In DNA form, the CDR3 reads TGTGCCAGCAGCCCCCGACTAGCGGGAGCCCCAGATACGCAGTATTTT.

The V gene is TRBV14, the J gene TRBJ1-1; D remains ambiguous. Trimming pared 0 bases from V and 7 bases from J, leaving 9 bases between. CDR3 length equals 13 residues. Per germline, CDR1 SGHDN and CDR2 FVKESK. The CDR3 here is CASSQDLEGEAFF. CDR3 DNA: TGTGCCAGCAGCCAAGATCTCGAAGGTGAAGCTTTCTTT.

The gene calls are TRBV20-1 and TRBJ1-1, with D unclear. Trimming removed 6 bases from V and 3 bases from J, with 8 bases in between. Germline values: CDR1 DFQATT, CDR2 SNEGSKA (reference sequence). This CDR3 is built from 11 residues. The CDR3 loop is CSARVYTEAFF. DNA for the CDR3: TGCAGTGCCCGGGTGTACACTGAAGCTTTCTTT.

The chain links TRBV9 to TRBJ2-5; TRBD1 matches at 8 bases. Germline V CDR1 and CDR2: SGDLS, YYNGEE. This CDR3 contains 14 residues. The junction had 3 bases not matched to a gene; V was cut back by 4 bases and J by 1 base. The CDR3 region has the DNA TGTGCCAGCAGCTTAGGACAGGGCCAAGAGACCCAGTACTTC. Amino acids: CASSLGQGQETQYF.

This clone has only one observation. This chain joins TRBV27 and TRBJ2-7; 7 bases are a match to TRBD1. The V gene's germline CDR1 is MNHEY and CDR2 SMNVEV (reference sequence). This CDR3 has 15 amino acids. V lost 5 bases to trimming and J lost 12 bases; unmatched junction nucleotides: 19. DNA for the CDR3: TGTGCCAGCAGTCCTAACGGGTCGCCGACAGGGTGGTGGTACTTC. This translates into CASSPNGSPTGWWYF.

This sequence joins TRBV7-2 and TRBJ2-7; 13 nucleotides agree with TRBD2. The CDR3 length is 15 residues. Looked up from germline, CDR1 is SGHTA and CDR2 is FQGNSA. V trimming: 5 bases; J trimming: 4 bases; junction bases outside the gene matches: 5. The CDR3 DNA reads as TGTGCCAGCAGCCCGACTAGCGGGAGGATGTACGAGCAGTACTTC. Its protein is CASSPTSGRMYEQYF. The full variable domain, completed using reference TRBV7-2 and TRBJ2-7, is GAGVSQSPSNKVTEKGKDVELRCDPISGHTALYWYRQSLGQGLEFLIYFQGNSAPDKSGLPSDRFSAERTGGSVSTLTIQRTQQEDSAVYLCASSPTSGRMYEQYFGPGTRLTVT.

The V gene is TRBV5-1, the J gene TRBJ2-5; no definite D call. The V end was cut by 7 bases, the J end by 0 bases, with 10 bases between. The CDR3 contains 13 residues. Germline values: CDR1 SGHRS, CDR2 YFSETQ. CDR3 nucleotide sequence: TGCGCCAGCGGCCGACGGTACCAAGAGACCCAGTACTTC. Translation: CASGRRYQETQYF. Supplemented by reference TRBV5-1 and TRBJ2-5, the full variable domain reads KAGVTQTPRYLIKTRGQQVTLSCSPISGHRSVSWYQQTPGQGLQFLFEYFSETQRNKGNFPGRFSGRQFSNSRSEMNVSTLELGDSALYLCASGRRYQETQYFGPGTRLLVL.

This sequence joins TRBV19 and TRBJ2-3, with a possible D match to TRBD1 (5 bases). V was cut by 4 bases and J by 4 bases, with 12 bases left in between. The CDR3 length is 14 residues. Germline V gene data show CDR1 as LNHDA and CDR2 as SQIVND (reference sequence). CDR3 region: CASSTQGGSDTQYF. DNA of the CDR3: TGTGCCAGTAGTACGCAGGGTGGTTCAGATACGCAGTATTTT.

V and J are TRBV7-8 and TRBJ2-7; TRBD1 agrees at 7 bases. The V and J ends lost 5 bases and 5 bases, in that order; junction bases with no gene match: 6. The germline V gene has CDR1 SGHVS and CDR2 FQNEAQ. CDR3 length: 13 amino acids. CDR3 region: CASSLRDRDEQYF. In DNA, the CDR3 is TGTGCCAGCAGCCTCCGGGACAGAGACGAGCAGTACTTC.

The chain has TRBV5-1 and TRBJ2-1, with D hard to call. Trimming shortened V by 0 bases and J by 3 bases, and 7 bases separated the two germline ends. The CDR3 extends over 14 amino acids. CDR1 SGHRS and CDR2 YFSETQ come from the germline V gene. This chain's CDR3 is CASSLEKVYNEQFF. CDR3 DNA sequence: TGCGCCAGCAGCTTGGAGAAGGTCTACAATGAGCAGTTCTTC.